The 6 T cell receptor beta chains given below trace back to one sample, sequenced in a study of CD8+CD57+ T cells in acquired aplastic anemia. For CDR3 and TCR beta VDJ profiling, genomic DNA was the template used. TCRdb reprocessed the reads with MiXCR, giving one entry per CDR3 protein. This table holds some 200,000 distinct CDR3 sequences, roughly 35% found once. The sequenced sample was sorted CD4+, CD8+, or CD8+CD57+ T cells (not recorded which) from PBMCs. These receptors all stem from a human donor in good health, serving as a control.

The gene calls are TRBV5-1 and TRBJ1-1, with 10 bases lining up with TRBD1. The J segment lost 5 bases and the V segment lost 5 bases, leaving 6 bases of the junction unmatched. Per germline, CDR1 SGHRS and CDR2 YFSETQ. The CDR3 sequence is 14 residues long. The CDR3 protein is CASRPGQGETEAFF. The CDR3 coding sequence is TGCGCCAGCAGACCCGGACAGGGGGAGACTGAAGCTTTCTTT.

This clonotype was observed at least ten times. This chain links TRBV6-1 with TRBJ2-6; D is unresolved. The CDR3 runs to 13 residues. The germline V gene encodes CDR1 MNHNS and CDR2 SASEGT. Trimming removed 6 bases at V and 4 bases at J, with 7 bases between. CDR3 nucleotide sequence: TGTGCCAGCAGCTCAGAGGGGGCCAACGTCCTGACTTTC. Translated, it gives CASSSEGANVLTF.

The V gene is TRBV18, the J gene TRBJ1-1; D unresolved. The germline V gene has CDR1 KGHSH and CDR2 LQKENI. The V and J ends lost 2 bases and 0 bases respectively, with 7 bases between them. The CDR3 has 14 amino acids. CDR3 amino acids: CASSPYDMNTEAFF. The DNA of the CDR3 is TGTGCCAGCTCACCATACGATATGAACACTGAAGCTTTCTTT.

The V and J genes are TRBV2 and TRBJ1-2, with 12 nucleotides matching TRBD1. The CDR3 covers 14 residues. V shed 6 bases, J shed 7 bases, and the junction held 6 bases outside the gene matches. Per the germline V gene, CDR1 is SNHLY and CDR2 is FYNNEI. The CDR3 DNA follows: TGTGCCAGCAGCCCGGGACAGGGGGCGGCTGGCTACACCTTC. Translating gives CASSPGQGAAGYTF.

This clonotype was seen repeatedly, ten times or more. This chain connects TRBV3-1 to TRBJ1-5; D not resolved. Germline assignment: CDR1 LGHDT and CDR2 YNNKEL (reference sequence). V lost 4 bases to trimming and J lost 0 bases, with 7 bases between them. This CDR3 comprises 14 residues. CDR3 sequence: CASSPTDSNQPQHF. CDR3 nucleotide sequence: TGTGCCAGCAGCCCGACGGATAGCAATCAGCCCCAGCATTTT. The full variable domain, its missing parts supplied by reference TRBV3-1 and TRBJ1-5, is DTAVSQTPKYLVTQMGNDKSIKCEQNLGHDTMYWYKQDSKKFLKIMFSYNNKELIINETVPNRFSPKSPDKAHLNLHINSLELGDSAVYFCASSPTDSNQPQHFGDGTRLSIL.

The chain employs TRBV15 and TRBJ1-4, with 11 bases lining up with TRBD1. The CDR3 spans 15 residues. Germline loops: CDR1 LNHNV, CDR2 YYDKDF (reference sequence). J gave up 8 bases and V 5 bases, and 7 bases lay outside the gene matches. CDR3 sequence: CATSPGQGAEEKLFF. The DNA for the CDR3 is TGTGCCACCAGCCCTGGACAGGGGGCAGAAGAAAAACTGTTTTTT.